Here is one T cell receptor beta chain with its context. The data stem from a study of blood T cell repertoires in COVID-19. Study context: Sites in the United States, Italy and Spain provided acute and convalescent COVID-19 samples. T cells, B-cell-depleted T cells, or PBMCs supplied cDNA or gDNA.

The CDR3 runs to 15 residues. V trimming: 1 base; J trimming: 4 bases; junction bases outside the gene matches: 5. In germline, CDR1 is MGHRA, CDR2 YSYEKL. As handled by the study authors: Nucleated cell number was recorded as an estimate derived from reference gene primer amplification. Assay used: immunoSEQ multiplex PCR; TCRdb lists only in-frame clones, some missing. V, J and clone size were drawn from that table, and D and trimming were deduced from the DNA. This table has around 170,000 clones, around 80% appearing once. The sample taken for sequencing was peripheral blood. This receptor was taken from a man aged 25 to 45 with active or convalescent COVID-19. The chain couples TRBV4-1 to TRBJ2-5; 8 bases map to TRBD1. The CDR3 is CASSQGTGSRETQYF. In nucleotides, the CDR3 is TGCGCCAGCAGCCAAGGGACAGGGAGCCGAGAGACCCAGTACTTC.